This T cell receptor beta chain stems from a study of cytomegalovirus exposure and HLA in healthy donors. Study-wide results and limits: Most of the TCR beta V segments (in an earlier analysis) were productive either about 90% or about 30% of the time. An assumption of roughly uniform sequencing depth across donors underlay the presence/absence analyses. Among CMV-associated TCR beta chains, most appeared HLA-restricted in a later analysis. Further analysis was carried out later, and it showed several of the most significant clusters appearing linked to common viral pathogens.

In the case of this clone: Its antigen is not known.

13 Jbeta primers and 60 Vbeta primers were used for the PCR. Profiling relied on immunoSEQ multiplex PCR, and the TCRdb table lists in-frame clones only, not all of them. The table has over 85,000 clones, 70% to 80% seen once; the top ten hold approximately 8%. The length of the CDR3 is 15 residues. V was pared by 1 base and J by 3 bases, with 7 bases of the junction left unmatched. CDR1 and CDR2 (germline): SGHNT, YYREEE (reference sequence). The sequencing input was PBMCs. The sequence was obtained from a female donor in good health and CMV-seronegative. J is TRBJ2-7 and V is TRBV5-4; 7 bases match TRBD2. The CDR3 loop reads CASSLKGTTIYEQYF. The CDR3 nucleotides are TGTGCCAGCAGCTTGAAAGGGACTACCATCTACGAGCAGTACTTC.